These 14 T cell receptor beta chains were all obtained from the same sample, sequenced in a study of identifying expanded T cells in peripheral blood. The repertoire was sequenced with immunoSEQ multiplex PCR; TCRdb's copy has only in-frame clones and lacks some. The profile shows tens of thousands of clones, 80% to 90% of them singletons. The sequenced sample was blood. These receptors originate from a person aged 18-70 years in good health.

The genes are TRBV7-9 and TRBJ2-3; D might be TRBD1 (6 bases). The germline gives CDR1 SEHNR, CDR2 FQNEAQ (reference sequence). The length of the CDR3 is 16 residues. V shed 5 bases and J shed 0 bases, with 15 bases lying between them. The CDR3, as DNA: TGTGCCAGCAGCATAAGAGGGGGTCCTAGCACAGATACGCAGTATTTT. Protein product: CASSIRGGPSTDTQYF.

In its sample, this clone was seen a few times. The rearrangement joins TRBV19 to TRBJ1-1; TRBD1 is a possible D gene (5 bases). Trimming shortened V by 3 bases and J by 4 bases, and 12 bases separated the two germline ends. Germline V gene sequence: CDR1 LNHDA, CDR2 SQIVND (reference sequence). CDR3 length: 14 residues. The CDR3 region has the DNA TGTGCCAGTAGTATCGGGGGATTTTTCACTGAAGCTTTCTTT. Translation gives CASSIGGFFTEAFF. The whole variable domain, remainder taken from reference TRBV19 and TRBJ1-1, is DGGITQSPKYLFRKEGQNVTLSCEQNLNHDAMYWYRQDPGQGLRLIYYSQIVNDFQKGDIAEGYSVSREKKESFPLTVTSAQKNPTAFYLCASSIGGFFTEAFFGQGTRLTVV.

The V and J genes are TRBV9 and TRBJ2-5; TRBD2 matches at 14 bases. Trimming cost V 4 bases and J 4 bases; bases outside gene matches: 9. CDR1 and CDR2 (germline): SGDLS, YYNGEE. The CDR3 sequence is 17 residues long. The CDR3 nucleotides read TGTGCCAGCAGCCTTGGACTAGCGGGAGGTGGGCGAGAGACCCAGTACTTC. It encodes CASSLGLAGGGRETQYF. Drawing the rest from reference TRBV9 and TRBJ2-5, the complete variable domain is DSGVTQTPKHLITATGQRVTLRCSPRSGDLSVYWYQQSLDQGLQFLIQYYNGEERAKGNILERFSAQQFPDLHSELNLSSLELGDSALYFCASSLGLAGGGRETQYFGPGTRLLVL.

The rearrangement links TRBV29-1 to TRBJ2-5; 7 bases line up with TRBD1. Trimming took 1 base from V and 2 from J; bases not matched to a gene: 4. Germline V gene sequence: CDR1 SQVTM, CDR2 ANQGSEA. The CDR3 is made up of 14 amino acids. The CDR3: CSVEGTQGQETQYF. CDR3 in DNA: TGCAGCGTTGAAGGGACACAGGGGCAAGAGACCCAGTACTTC.

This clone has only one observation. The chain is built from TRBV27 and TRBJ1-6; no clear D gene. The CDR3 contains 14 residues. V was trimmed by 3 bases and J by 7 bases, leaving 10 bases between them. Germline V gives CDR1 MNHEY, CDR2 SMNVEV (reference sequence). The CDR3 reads CASSFRGMNSPLHF. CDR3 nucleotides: TGTGCCAGCAGTTTCCGAGGGATGAATTCACCCCTCCACTTT.

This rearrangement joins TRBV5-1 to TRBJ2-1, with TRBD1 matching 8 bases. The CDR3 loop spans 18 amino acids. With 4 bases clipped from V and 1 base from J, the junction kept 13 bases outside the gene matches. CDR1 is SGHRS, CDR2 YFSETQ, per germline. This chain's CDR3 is CASSPWTGFVRSYNEQFF. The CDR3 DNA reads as TGCGCCAGCAGCCCCTGGACAGGGTTTGTTCGGTCCTACAATGAGCAGTTCTTC.

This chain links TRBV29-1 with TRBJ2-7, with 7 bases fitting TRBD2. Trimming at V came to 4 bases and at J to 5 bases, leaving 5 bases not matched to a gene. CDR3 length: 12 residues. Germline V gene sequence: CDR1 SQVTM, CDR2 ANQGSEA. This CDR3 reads CSVGEGGHEQYF. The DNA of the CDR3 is TGCAGCGTTGGGGAGGGCGGCCACGAGCAGTACTTC.

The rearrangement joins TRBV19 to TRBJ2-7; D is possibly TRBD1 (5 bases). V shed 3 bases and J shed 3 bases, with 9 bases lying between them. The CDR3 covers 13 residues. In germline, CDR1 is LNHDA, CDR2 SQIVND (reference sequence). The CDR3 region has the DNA TGTGCCAGTAGTATTGGTCAGGGCTACGAGCAGTACTTC. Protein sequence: CASSIGQGYEQYF. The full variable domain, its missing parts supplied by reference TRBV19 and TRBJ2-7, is DGGITQSPKYLFRKEGQNVTLSCEQNLNHDAMYWYRQDPGQGLRLIYYSQIVNDFQKGDIAEGYSVSREKKESFPLTVTSAQKNPTAFYLCASSIGQGYEQYFGPGTRLTVT.

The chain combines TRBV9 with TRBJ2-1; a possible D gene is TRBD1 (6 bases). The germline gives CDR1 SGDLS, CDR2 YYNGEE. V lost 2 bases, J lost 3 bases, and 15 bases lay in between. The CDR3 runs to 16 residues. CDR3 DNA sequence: TGTGCCAGCAGCGTCACAACTCGGACAGACTACAATGAGCAGTTCTTC. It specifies CASSVTTRTDYNEQFF. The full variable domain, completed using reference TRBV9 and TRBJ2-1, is DSGVTQTPKHLITATGQRVTLRCSPRSGDLSVYWYQQSLDQGLQFLIQYYNGEERAKGNILERFSAQQFPDLHSELNLSSLELGDSALYFCASSVTTRTDYNEQFFGPGTRLTVL.

CDR3 in amino acids: CASSPRGTGGHEQYF. The CDR3 nucleotides read TGTGCCAGCAGCCCCAGAGGGACAGGGGGCCACGAGCAGTACTTC. J is TRBJ2-7 and V is TRBV7-2, with 12 bases lining up with TRBD1. V shed 5 bases and J 5 bases; nucleotides not matched to a gene: 7. Germline loops: CDR1 SGHTA, CDR2 FQGNSA. CDR3 length: 15 residues.

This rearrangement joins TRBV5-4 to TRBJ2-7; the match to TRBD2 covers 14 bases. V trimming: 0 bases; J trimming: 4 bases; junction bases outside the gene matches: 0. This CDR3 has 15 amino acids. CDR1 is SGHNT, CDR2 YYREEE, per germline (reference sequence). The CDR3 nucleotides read TGTGCCAGCAGCTTGGGACTAGCGGGAGGGTACGAGCAGTACTTC. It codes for CASSLGLAGGYEQYF.

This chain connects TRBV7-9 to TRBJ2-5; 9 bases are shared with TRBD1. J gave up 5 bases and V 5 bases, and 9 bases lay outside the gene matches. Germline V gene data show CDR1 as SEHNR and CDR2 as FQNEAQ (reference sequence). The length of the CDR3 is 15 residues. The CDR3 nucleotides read TGTGCCAGCAGCCCGGGGACAGGGTTTGTGGAGACCCAGTACTTC. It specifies CASSPGTGFVETQYF.

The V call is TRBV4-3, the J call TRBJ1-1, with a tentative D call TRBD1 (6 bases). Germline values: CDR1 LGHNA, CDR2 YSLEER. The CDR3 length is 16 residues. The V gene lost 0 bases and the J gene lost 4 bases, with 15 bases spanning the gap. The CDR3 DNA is TGCGCCAGCAGCCAAGATCCCCCAGGGGCGCGCACTGAAGCTTTCTTT. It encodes CASSQDPPGARTEAFF.

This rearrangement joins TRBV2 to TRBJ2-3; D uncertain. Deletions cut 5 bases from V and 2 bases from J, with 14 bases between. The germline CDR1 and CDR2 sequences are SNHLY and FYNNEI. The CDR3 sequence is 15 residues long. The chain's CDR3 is CASSTNRLPTDTQYF. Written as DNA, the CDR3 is TGTGCCAGCAGTACTAACAGACTCCCCACAGATACGCAGTATTTT.